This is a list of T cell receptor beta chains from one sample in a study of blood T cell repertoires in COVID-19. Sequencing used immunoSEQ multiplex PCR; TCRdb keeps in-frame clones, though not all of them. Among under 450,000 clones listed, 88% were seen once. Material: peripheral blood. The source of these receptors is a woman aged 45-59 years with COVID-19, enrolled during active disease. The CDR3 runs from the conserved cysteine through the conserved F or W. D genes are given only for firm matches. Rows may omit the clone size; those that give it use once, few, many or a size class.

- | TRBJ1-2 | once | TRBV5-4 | TGTGCCAGCAGCTTGGCGGGGGGCGAAGGCTACACCTTC | CASSLAGGEGYTF
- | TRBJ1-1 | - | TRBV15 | TGTGCCACCAGCAGAGATAGCGTAGGGCTCGACACTGAAGCTTTCTTT | CATSRDSVGLDTEAFF
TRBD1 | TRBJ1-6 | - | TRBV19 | TGTGCCAGTGGGCAGGGGGGAGTCCCTAATTCACCCCTCCACTTT | CASGQGGVPNSPLHF
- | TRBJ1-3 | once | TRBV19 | TGTGCCAGTAGTACCCCGGGAATCTCTGGAAACACCATATATTTT | CASSTPGISGNTIYF
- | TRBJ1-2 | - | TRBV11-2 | TGTGCCAGCAGCTTATCTGCACAGAACTATGGCTACACCTTC | CASSLSAQNYGYTF
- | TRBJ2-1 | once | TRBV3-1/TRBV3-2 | TGTGCCAGCAGCCAACCGACCAGGAACTCCTACAATGAGCAGTTCTTC | CASSQPTRNSYNEQFF
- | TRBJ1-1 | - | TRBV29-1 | TGCAGCGCCCACAAGGGAGGGAACACTGAAGCTTTCTTT | CSAHKGGNTEAFF
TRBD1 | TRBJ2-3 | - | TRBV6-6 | TGTGCCAGCAGTCGAACAGGGGGCAGGGGCACAGATACGCAGTATTTT | CASSRTGGRGTDTQYF
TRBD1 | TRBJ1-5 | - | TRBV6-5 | TGTGCCAGCAGCCGGGGACAGGGGTATTGGCAGCCCCAGCATTTT | CASSRGQGYWQPQHF
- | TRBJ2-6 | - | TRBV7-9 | TGTGCCAGCAGTTCGGACAGACCCCTGCTGGCCAACGTCCTGACTTTC | CASSSDRPLLANVLTF
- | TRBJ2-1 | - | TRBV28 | TGTGCCAGCAGCTCTGGGCGGGGGCGAGGTGTGAATGAGCAGTTCTTC | CASSSGRGRGVNEQFF
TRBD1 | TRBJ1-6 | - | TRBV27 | TGTGCCAGCAGCCGAGGGGACAGGCCGACACCCCTCCACTTT | CASSRGDRPTPLHF
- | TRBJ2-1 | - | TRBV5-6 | TGTGCCAGCACGGACAGAAGCTCCTACAATGAGCAGTTCTTC | CASTDRSSYNEQFF
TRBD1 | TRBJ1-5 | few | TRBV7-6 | TGTGCCAGCAGCCCCCCGGGACAGGGCAACAATCAGCCCCAGCATTTT | CASSPPGQGNNQPQHF
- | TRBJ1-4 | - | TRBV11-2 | TGTGCCAGCAGCCCCAGTAATGAAAAACTGTTTTTT | CASSPSNEKLFF
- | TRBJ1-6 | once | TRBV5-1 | TGCGCCAGCAGCTTGGCGGGGTCTCATGCTAATTCACCCCTCCACTTT | CASSLAGSHANSPLHF
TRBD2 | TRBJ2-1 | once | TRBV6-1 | TGTGCCAGCACTGATCCGTCGACTAGCGGGGTGGTTAATGAGCAGTTCTTC | CASTDPSTSGVVNEQFF
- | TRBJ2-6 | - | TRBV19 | TGTGCCAGTAGTACCCAGGGTTCCGGGGCCAACGTCCTGACTTTC | CASSTQGSGANVLTF
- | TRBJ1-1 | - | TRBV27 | TGTGCCAGCAGTTTAGTACGAGACACTGAAGCTTTCTTT | CASSLVRDTEAFF
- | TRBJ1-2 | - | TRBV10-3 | TGTGCCATCAGTGATCGCTACCCTGAGGGCTACACCTTC | CAISDRYPEGYTF
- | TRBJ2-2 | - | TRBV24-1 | TGTGCCACCAGTTCGGGGAAGGGGGAGCTGTTTTTT | CATSSGKGELFF
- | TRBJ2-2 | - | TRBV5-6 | TGTGCCAGCAGCATTTCGGGTCTCATAGTGACCGGGGAGCTGTTTTTT | CASSISGLIVTGELFF
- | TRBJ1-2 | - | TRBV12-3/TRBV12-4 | TGTGCCAGCAGTTTACCGATGGCAGATGGCTACACCTTC | CASSLPMADGYTF
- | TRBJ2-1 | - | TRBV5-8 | TGTGCCAGCAGCTGGTTAGGGGCTGCTCAGAATGAGCAGTTCTTC | CASSWLGAAQNEQFF
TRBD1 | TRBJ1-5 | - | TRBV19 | TGTGCCAGTGGTTGGGACAGGGGGAGAACCCAGCATTTT | CASGWDRGRTQHF
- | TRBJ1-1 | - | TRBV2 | TGTGCCAGCAGTAAGGAAAGGGGATTGACTGAAGCTTTCTTT | CASSKERGLTEAFF
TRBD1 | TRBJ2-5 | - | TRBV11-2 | TGTGCCAGCAGCTCCCGGGACAGGGGAAGGGAGACCCAGTACTTC | CASSSRDRGRETQYF
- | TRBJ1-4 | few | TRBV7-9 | TGTGCCAGCACAGGATCGGGTGAAAAACTGTTTTTT | CASTGSGEKLFF
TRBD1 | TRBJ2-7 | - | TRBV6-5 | TGTGCCAGCAGCCCCGGGACAGCAACCTACGAGCAGTACTTC | CASSPGTATYEQYF
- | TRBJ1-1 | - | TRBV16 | TGTGCCAGCAGCCATTTCATGAACACTGAAGCTTTCTTT | CASSHFMNTEAFF
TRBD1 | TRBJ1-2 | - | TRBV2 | TGTGCCAGCAGTGAAGAGACAGGGTCTAACTATGGCTACACCTTC | CASSEETGSNYGYTF
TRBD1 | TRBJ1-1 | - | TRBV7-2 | TGTGCCAGCAGCCTCCGACAGGGGGCAGCTTTCTTT | CASSLRQGAAFF
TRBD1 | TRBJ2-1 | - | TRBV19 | TGTGCCAGTAGCCATGGGACAGGGGCCCTATACAATGAGCAGTTCTTC | CASSHGTGALYNEQFF
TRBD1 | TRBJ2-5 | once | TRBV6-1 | TGTGCCAGCAGTGAAGCTGGTAGGACAGGGCGACAAGAGACCCAGTACTTC | CASSEAGRTGRQETQYF
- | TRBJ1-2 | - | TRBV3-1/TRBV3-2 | TGTGCCAGCAGCCAATTTCAGGGGATAGCCTATGGCTACACCTTC | CASSQFQGIAYGYTF
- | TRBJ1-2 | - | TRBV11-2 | TGTGCCAGCAGCTCTTCGGGAGGGTATGGCTACACCTTC | CASSSSGGYGYTF
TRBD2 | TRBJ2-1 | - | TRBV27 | TGTGCCAGCAGTTACAGCGGGGGAGGAAATGAGCAGTTCTTC | CASSYSGGGNEQFF
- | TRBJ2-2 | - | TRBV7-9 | TGTGCCAGCAGTTGGAGGGAGAACACCGGGGAGCTGTTTTTT | CASSWRENTGELFF
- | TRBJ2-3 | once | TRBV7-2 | TGTGCCAGCAGCCCCCAACTACCAAAGGGGGCAGATACGCAGTATTTT | CASSPQLPKGADTQYF
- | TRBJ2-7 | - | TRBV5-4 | TGTGCCAGCAGCTGGGGGGGGGCGGCCCCCACCTACGAGCAGTACTTC | CASSWGGAAPTYEQYF
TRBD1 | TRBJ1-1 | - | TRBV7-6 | TGTGCCAGCAGCTTAGGAGGGGACAGTGGAGCTTTCTTT | CASSLGGDSGAFF
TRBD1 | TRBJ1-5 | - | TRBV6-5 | TGTGCCAGCAATGCACAGGGGAGCAATCAGCCCCAGCATTTT | CASNAQGSNQPQHF
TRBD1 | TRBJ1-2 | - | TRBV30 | TGTGCCTGGAGTAATGAGAGGACAGGGGGTGGCTACACCTTC | CAWSNERTGGGYTF
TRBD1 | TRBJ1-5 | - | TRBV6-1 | TGTGCCAGCAGTGATAGGGACAGGGGGCTTGACCAGCCCCAGCATTTT | CASSDRDRGLDQPQHF
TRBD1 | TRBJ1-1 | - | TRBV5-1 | TGCGCCAGCAGCCGGGACAGGGGCAACACTGAAGCTTTCTTT | CASSRDRGNTEAFF
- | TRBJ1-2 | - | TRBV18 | TGTGCCAGCAAGTCAGCTCTGACAGGAGGAGGCTACACCTTC | CASKSALTGGGYTF
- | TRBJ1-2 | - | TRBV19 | TGTGCCAGTAGTATAGCTGGGGGCAAAGGAACTGGCTACACCTTC | CASSIAGGKGTGYTF
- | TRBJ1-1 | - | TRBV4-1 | TGCGCCAGCAGCCGTCAACAGGGGAACACTGAAGCTTTCTTT | CASSRQQGNTEAFF
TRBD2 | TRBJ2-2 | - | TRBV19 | TGTGCCAGCCAGGGACTAGCGGGGGGTTCCACCGGGGAGCTGTTTTTT | CASQGLAGGSTGELFF
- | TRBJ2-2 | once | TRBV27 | TGTGCCAGCAGTTTATCTCAGACCGGGGAGCTGTTTTTT | CASSLSQTGELFF
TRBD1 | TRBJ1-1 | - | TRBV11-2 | TGTGCCAGCAGCCTATCGAGGGACAGGGGGCACACTGAAGCTTTCTTT | CASSLSRDRGHTEAFF
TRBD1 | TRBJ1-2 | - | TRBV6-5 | TGTGCCAGCAGATCCTCCCGGACAGGAGATGGCTACACCTTC | CASRSSRTGDGYTF